The source of this T cell receptor (beta chain) is a study of blood T cell repertoires in COVID-19 (dated by TCRdb to between 2020 and 2021). Turning to the overall study: The collaborator samples originated in the United States, Italy and Spain and spanned the acute and convalescent phases of COVID-19. The prospective study material was composed of cDNA or gDNA derived from T cells, B-cell-depleted T cells, or PBMCs. The dataset comprised deeply sampled blood TCRbeta repertoires from subjects exposed to, actively infected with, or recovered from COVID-19. A freely available public database, intended as a resource for researchers studying the immune response to SARS-CoV-2, is where the repertoires were released. The samples were drawn from the first 160 participants of the ongoing ImmuneRACE study and from 1,254 subjects provided by 6 global collaborators. The sample metadata nearly always contained a de-identified subject ID, COVID-19 status, age in years and sex. Where HLA class I and class II types were available, the types were taken from metadata supplied by the sample provider, not from assay-based typing. What the authors observed across the whole study: How much clinical and demographic metadata was included differed by source and by participant, and the metadata was provided uncurated.

TCRbeta CDR3 regions were amplified from genomic DNA by means of the immunoSEQ Assay, a bias-controlled multiplex PCR. The authors' pipeline ran thus. Within the assay, amplification of reference gene primers was used to estimate how many nucleated cells each sample contained. To quantify the absolute abundance of each unique TCRbeta CDR3 rearrangement, sequence reads were collapsed and filtered. For each sample, productive Simpson clonality was calculated as the square root of Simpson's diversity index across productive rearrangements. TCRdb's version of the immuneACCESS table is confined to in-frame rearrangements and falls short of the full clone set. An unresolved V gene accounts for under half of the shortfall where checked; the remainder is of unknown origin. V and J calls and clone size are given by that table; D and trimming were obtained from the DNA. This sample gives approximately 330,000 clones in total; roughly 87% of them show up just once. The leading ten clones occupy just over 9.5% of the sample.

One collaborating source in Seattle enrolled patients while the patients were actively infected and followed the patients over time throughout the course of disease. Whole blood was collected in K2EDTA tubes by collaborating institutions according to the institutions' own protocols. Collaborator samples were shipped for TCRbeta analysis as frozen whole blood, isolated PBMCs, or DNA extracted from either sample type. Concerning this clone itself: Its target antigen remains unknown. Per-base quality was not reported, and no clone a single base away is much larger than it.

The specimen sequenced was peripheral blood. The sequence was obtained from a man younger than 45 with COVID-19, enrolled during active disease.

The nucleotides read TGTGCCAGCAGTAGAGCCGGGACAGACCTTAACACTGAAGCTTTCTTT. This translates into CASSRAGTDLNTEAFF. The chain links TRBV6-6 with TRBJ1-1; 7 junctional bases match TRBD1. Via the germline V gene (reference sequence), CDR1 is MNHNY and CDR2 SVGAGI. From its cysteine to its phenylalanine, the CDR3 spans 16 amino acids. The retained sequence is limited to the CDR3, 48 bases, with the frame set at the first base. Trimmed from V: 5 bases; trimmed from J: 2 bases; junction bases lacking a gene match: 11.